The source of this T cell receptor (beta chain) is a study of response to subunit inactivated influenza vaccine. Broader study findings: Few additional T cells are recruited per seasonal influenza vaccination, authors suggested.

TCRdb ran MiXCR on the RT-PCR reads and lists one entry per CDR3 protein. There are around 540,000 distinct CDR3 sequences in the sample; approximately 12% occur only once, and roughly a tenth lies in the top ten. Worth noting for this clonotype: Its target is not known.

The receptor was isolated from a man aged 50 to 60 who received an inactivated influenza vaccine. The input for sequencing was PBMCs from blood, taken on the day of vaccination.

For the CDR3, the DNA is TGTGCCAGCAGCCAAGCCAGCGGCAATGAGCAGTTCTTC. It codes for CASSQASGNEQFF. The J gene is TRBJ2-1, the V gene TRBV3-1, with a possible D match to TRBD2 (5 bases). Germline V lookup: CDR1 LGHDT, CDR2 YNNKEL (reference sequence). This CDR3 is built from 13 residues. Trimming removed 1 base at V and 6 bases at J, with 7 bases between.